Here is one T cell receptor (beta chain) with its context. Antigen unknown. Assay: immunoSEQ multiplex PCR; the TCRdb copy retains only in-frame clones and omits some. The table has 1.4 million to 1.5 million clones, 95% to 97% seen once. The data stem from a study of shared clonotypes between healthy human individuals. Findings and limits, study-wide: Between a few donors, naive CD4 clonotypes were shared at a level of approximately 5%. A generally larger estimated richness was seen in naive subsets than in memory subsets. Sample collection involved blood only; tissue repertoires are likely different.

V dropped 6 bases and J dropped 0 bases, with 2 bases sitting between them. Per the germline V gene, CDR1 is SNHLY and CDR2 is FYNNEI. This CDR3 has 12 residues. The sample was naive CD4+ T cells sorted from blood. Subset reported: CD45RA+ positively selected. The TCR was taken from a man aged 25 to 40 in good health. This rearrangement joins TRBV2 to TRBJ1-4; D call uncertain. The CDR3 is CASRATNEKLFF. Written as DNA, the CDR3 is TGTGCCAGCAGGGCAACTAATGAAAAACTGTTTTTT.